The rows below give T cell receptor beta chains drawn from one sample of a study of cytomegalovirus exposure and HLA in healthy donors. Produced via immunoSEQ multiplex PCR; TCRdb's table is partial and in-frame only. The sample includes around 150,000 clones, around 90% of them seen just once. Specimen: PBMCs. The receptors originated from a woman under 30 in good health and CMV-seropositive. Both conserved end residues are part of each CDR3. D genes are given only for firm matches. Size tells how often a clone was seen (once, few, many) or the class of an expanded clone, and some rows leave it out.

cdr3_aa	cdr3_nt	clone_size	d_call	v_call	j_call
CASSQFGAGVLEFPSGNTIYF	TGTGCCAGCAGCCAATTCGGGGCGGGGGTTTTGGAGTTCCCCTCTGGAAACACCATATATTTT	-	-	TRBV4-2	TRBJ1-3
CASSPAGAGAPYNEQFF	TGTGCCAGTAGTCCCGCCGGAGCGGGGGCCCCCTACAATGAGCAGTTCTTC	-	TRBD2	TRBV19	TRBJ2-1
CAWSVWVRADYGYTF	TGTGCCTGGAGTGTATGGGTGAGGGCAGACTATGGCTACACCTTC	-	-	TRBV30	TRBJ1-2
CAWGSGATDTQYF	TGTGCCTGGGGGAGCGGGGCCACAGATACGCAGTATTTT	-	TRBD2	TRBV2	TRBJ2-3
CASSSTVEQFF	TGCGCCAGCAGCTCGACAGTCGAGCAGTTCTTC	-	-	TRBV5-1	TRBJ2-1
CATSFDSGGNQPQHF	TGTGCCACCAGCTTCGATAGCGGGGGCAATCAGCCCCAGCATTTT	-	-	TRBV15	TRBJ1-5
CASTKSGGLYNEQFF	TGTGCCAGTACCAAAAGCGGGGGGCTTTACAATGAGCAGTTCTTC	few	TRBD2	TRBV19	TRBJ2-1
CASSLPGGGRQSEQFF	TGTGCCAGCAGCTTACCTGGGGGAGGGCGTCAGAGTGAGCAGTTCTTC	-	TRBD2	TRBV7-3	TRBJ2-1
CAISAPGQGVYGYTF	TGTGCCATCAGTGCCCCGGGACAGGGAGTGTATGGCTACACCTTC	-	TRBD1	TRBV10-3	TRBJ1-2
CASSEQRTPNEKLFF	TGTGCCAGCAGTGAACAGCGGACTCCAAATGAAAAACTGTTTTTT	-	-	TRBV2	TRBJ1-4
CASSIVSGSNRGEQYF	TGTGCCAGTAGTATCGTAAGCGGGAGCAACCGGGGCGAGCAGTACTTC	-	TRBD2	TRBV19	TRBJ2-7
CASSQAKNPGLAGNEQYF	TGCGCCAGCAGCCAAGCTAAAAACCCGGGACTAGCGGGAAACGAGCAGTACTTC	-	TRBD2	TRBV4-1	TRBJ2-7
CASTPSWVGETQYF	TGTGCCAGCACCCCCTCCTGGGTCGGGGAGACCCAGTACTTC	-	-	TRBV28	TRBJ2-5
CASSPTTGRANNRQFF	TGTGCCAGCTCACCTACGACAGGGCGGGCAAACAACCGGCAGTTCTTC	-	TRBD1	TRBV18	TRBJ2-1
CASSYSTSGGEQFF	TGTGCCAGCAGTTATTCTACTAGCGGTGGTGAGCAGTTCTTC	-	TRBD2	TRBV6-5	TRBJ2-1
CASSFLAGDTDTQYF	TGTGCCAGCAGCTTCCTAGCGGGGGACACAGATACGCAGTATTTT	-	TRBD2	TRBV7-6	TRBJ2-3
CASSLVVGTGPSGNTIYF	TGTGCCAGCAGCTTAGTCGTCGGGACAGGGCCCTCTGGAAACACCATATATTTT	-	TRBD1	TRBV7-2	TRBJ1-3
CASKYTNTGELFF	TGTGCCAGCAAATACACGAACACCGGGGAGCTGTTTTTT	-	-	TRBV5-8	TRBJ2-2
CASSQSDLYF	TGTGCCAGCAGTCAATCGGACTTATATTTT	once	-	TRBV6-1	TRBJ1-3
CAWGAAEQFF	TGTGCCTGGGGGGCCGCTGAGCAGTTCTTC	-	-	TRBV30	TRBJ2-1
CASSPWDRGPSDTQYF	TGTGCCAGCTCACCATGGGACAGGGGGCCGTCAGATACGCAGTATTTT	-	TRBD1	TRBV18	TRBJ2-3
CASSPGGGNTIYF	TGTGCCAGCTCACCAGGGGGCGGAAACACCATATATTTT	-	-	TRBV18	TRBJ1-3
CASSDEASGYYNEQFF	TGTGCCAGCAGTGACGAAGCTAGCGGATATTACAATGAGCAGTTCTTC	-	TRBD2	TRBV6-4	TRBJ2-1
CASTKGTNTGELFF	TGTGCCAGCACAAAGGGGACAAACACCGGGGAGCTGTTTTTT	-	-	TRBV5-5	TRBJ2-2
CAISYSGLAGTLSYEQYF	TGTGCCATTTCCTACTCGGGACTAGCGGGGACCCTCTCCTACGAGCAGTACTTC	-	TRBD2	TRBV10-3	TRBJ2-7
CASTDGGKLFF	TGTGCCAGCACCGACGGGGGAAAACTGTTTTTT	-	-	TRBV6-5	TRBJ1-4
CASSILSGANVLTF	TGTGCCAGTAGTATTCTCTCTGGGGCCAACGTCCTGACTTTC	-	-	TRBV19	TRBJ2-6
CATRETGANYGYTF	TGTGCCACCAGGGAAACAGGGGCTAACTATGGCTACACCTTC	-	TRBD1	TRBV15	TRBJ1-2
CAWSRGEKLFF	TGTGCCTGGAGTCGGGGTGAAAAACTGTTTTTT	-	-	TRBV30	TRBJ1-4
CASSLSGYGYGYTF	TGTGCCAGCAGCTTATCAGGGTACGGTTATGGCTACACCTTC	few	-	TRBV13	TRBJ1-2
CSVEEGTGNGYTF	TGCAGCGTTGAAGAGGGTACAGGTAATGGCTACACCTTC	-	-	TRBV29-1	TRBJ1-2
CASSQGGRDTQYF	TGCGCCAGCAGCCAGGGGGGGAGGGATACGCAGTATTTT	-	TRBD2	TRBV4-1	TRBJ2-3
CASSTRDRGVPYEQYF	TGTGCCAGCAGCACCCGGGACAGGGGTGTTCCCTACGAGCAGTACTTC	-	TRBD1	TRBV5-5	TRBJ2-7
CASSRGQAGGEQYF	TGTGCCAGCAGTCGGGGACAGGCCGGGGGCGAGCAGTACTTC	once	TRBD1	TRBV6-6	TRBJ2-7
CASRPRTGNYGYTF	TGCGCCAGCAGACCAAGGACAGGGAACTATGGCTACACCTTC	-	TRBD1	TRBV10-2	TRBJ1-2
CAISSSSGEQYF	TGTGCCATCAGTTCCTCTAGCGGCGAGCAGTACTTC	once	TRBD2	TRBV6-5	TRBJ2-7
CASSLEQGNLHSNQPQHF	TGTGCCAGCAGCTTGGAGCAGGGGAACTTACATAGCAATCAGCCCCAGCATTTT	-	-	TRBV5-8	TRBJ1-5
CASSPWTSGRALLSTDTQYF	TGCGCCAGCAGCCCCTGGACTAGCGGGAGGGCCCTACTTAGCACAGATACGCAGTATTTT	-	TRBD2	TRBV4-3	TRBJ2-3
CASSRTGGTYEQYF	TGTGCCAGCAGCCGAACAGGGGGCACGTACGAGCAGTACTTC	-	TRBD1	TRBV13	TRBJ2-7
CSVTPEGIAGDTQYF	TGCAGCGTTACTCCTGAGGGAATAGCCGGAGATACGCAGTATTTT	-	-	TRBV29-1	TRBJ2-3
CATSRDSRGQETQYF	TGTGCCACCAGCAGAGATAGTCGGGGCCAAGAGACCCAGTACTTC	few	-	TRBV15	TRBJ2-5
CASSLGGGETQYF	TGTGCCAGCAGCCTCGGGGGAGGGGAGACCCAGTACTTC	-	TRBD2	TRBV4-2	TRBJ2-5
CAWSWAGRESGELFF	TGTGCCTGGAGTTGGGCGGGGAGGGAGTCCGGGGAGCTGTTTTTT	few	TRBD2	TRBV30	TRBJ2-2
CASGGPAGNQPQHF	TGTGCCAGCGGAGGCCCCGCAGGCAATCAGCCCCAGCATTTT	-	-	TRBV2	TRBJ1-5
CASSFVTGELFF	TGTGCCAGCAGCTTCGTTACCGGGGAGCTGTTTTTT	-	-	TRBV11-2	TRBJ2-2
CASSWGLAGALSQDTQYF	TGTGCCAGCAGTTGGGGACTAGCGGGGGCCCTCTCTCAAGATACGCAGTATTTT	-	TRBD2	TRBV27	TRBJ2-3
CASSRQGKNIQYF	TGTGCCAGCAGTCGGCAGGGGAAAAACATTCAGTACTTC	-	-	TRBV13	TRBJ2-4
CASTVGPGGSTYEQYF	TGTGCCAGCACCGTCGGCCCGGGGGGAAGCACCTACGAGCAGTACTTC	-	TRBD2	TRBV7-6	TRBJ2-7
CASSLESTVFETDTQYF	TGTGCCAGCAGCTTGGAATCGACAGTTTTTGAAACAGATACGCAGTATTTT	-	-	TRBV7-2	TRBJ2-3
CASRSQGGRGYTF	TGTGCCAGCAGGTCGCAGGGGGGAAGGGGCTACACCTTC	-	TRBD1	TRBV9	TRBJ1-2
CASSSGVTPYEQYF	TGCGCCAGCAGCTCCGGGGTCACCCCCTACGAGCAGTACTTC	-	-	TRBV5-1	TRBJ2-7